This record concerns one T cell receptor beta chain sequence. The CDR3 spans 14 residues. V lost 5 bases, J lost 5 bases, and 7 bases stayed unmatched. Germline values: CDR1 SGHNT, CDR2 YENEEA. The entry originates in a study of blood T cell repertoires in COVID-19. Original processing methods: Estimates of nucleated cell counts were drawn from the amplification of reference gene primers. Data came from immunoSEQ multiplex PCR; TCRdb stores just in-frame clones and leaves some out. The D gene and trimming were derived from the DNA, and the V and J assignments and clone size from that table. The sample has some 200,000 clones, around 82% seen once.

Sequenced input: PBMCs or T cells enriched from blood (not recorded which). The chain recombines TRBV11-3 with TRBJ2-7; the match to TRBD2 covers 9 bases. This TCR derives from a woman in her sixties or seventies with acute COVID-19. CDR3: CASSLSGSLHEQYF. CDR3 DNA: TGTGCCAGCAGCCTTAGCGGGAGCTTGCACGAGCAGTACTTC.